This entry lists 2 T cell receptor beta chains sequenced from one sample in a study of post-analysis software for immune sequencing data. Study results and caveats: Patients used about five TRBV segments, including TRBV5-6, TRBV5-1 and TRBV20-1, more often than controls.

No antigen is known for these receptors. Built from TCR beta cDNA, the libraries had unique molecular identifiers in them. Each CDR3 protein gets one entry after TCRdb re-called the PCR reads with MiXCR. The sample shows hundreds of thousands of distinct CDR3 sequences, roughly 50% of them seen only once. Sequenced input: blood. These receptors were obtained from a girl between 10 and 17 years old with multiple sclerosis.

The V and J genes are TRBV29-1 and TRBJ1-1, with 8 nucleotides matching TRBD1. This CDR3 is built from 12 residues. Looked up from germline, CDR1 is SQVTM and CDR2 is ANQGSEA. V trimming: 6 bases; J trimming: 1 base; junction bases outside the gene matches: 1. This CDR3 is CSVTGENTEAFF. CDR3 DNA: TGCAGCGTGACAGGGGAGAACACTGAAGCTTTCTTT.

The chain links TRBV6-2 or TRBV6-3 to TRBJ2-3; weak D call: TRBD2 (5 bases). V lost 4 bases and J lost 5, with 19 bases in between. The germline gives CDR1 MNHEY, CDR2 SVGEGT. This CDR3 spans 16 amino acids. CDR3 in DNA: TGTGCCAGCAGTTTCGATAGGGAGATCGGCGAAGATACGCAGTATTTT. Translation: CASSFDREIGEDTQYF.